The 21 T cell receptor beta chains presented below share a single source sample, sequenced in a study of technical replicates of blood from a few donors. Sequencing used immunoSEQ multiplex PCR; TCRdb keeps in-frame clones, though not all of them. The sample consists of 65,000 to 95,000 clones, about 93% of them appearing once. Source material: T cells isolated from PBMCs. Receptors were obtained from a human donor in good health.

This rearrangement joins TRBV21-1 to TRBJ1-1. TRBV21-1 constitutes a pseudogene. The CDR3 is made up of 12 amino acids. CDR3 sequence (DNA): TGTGCCAGCCTTAGGGGGGGGGCTGAAGCTTTCTTT. Translation gives CASLRGGAEAFF.

This chain connects TRBV29-1 to TRBJ1-1; D is perhaps TRBD1 (6 bases). CDR3 length: 13 amino acids. CDR1 SQVTM and CDR2 ANQGSEA come from the germline V gene. Trimming removed 4 bases from V and 6 bases from J, with 15 bases in between. The CDR3: CSVVRTGLPEAFF. CDR3 coding DNA: TGCAGCGTTGTTCGAACAGGGTTGCCTGAAGCTTTCTTT.

The rearrangement uses TRBV19 and TRBJ2-7; TRBD2 agrees at 7 bases. Germline V CDR1 and CDR2: LNHDA, SQIVND (reference sequence). The trim removed 5 bases at V and 0 bases at J, leaving 7 bases unmatched. The CDR3 length is 15 residues. Here the CDR3 reads CASSHPGLNSYEQYF. Here the CDR3 DNA reads TGTGCCAGTAGTCATCCGGGACTAAACTCCTACGAGCAGTACTTC.

On this clone: Compared with germline, one end of the junction differs, possibly owing to a read error. The chain couples TRBV27 to TRBJ2-1; 8 bases align to TRBD2. Germline loops: CDR1 MNHEY, CDR2 SMNVEV (reference sequence). The CDR3 extends over 16 amino acids. This CDR3 reads CASSLSWREVDNEQFF. The CDR3, as DNA: TGTGCCAGCAGCTTATCATGGCGGGAGGTTGACAATGAGCAGTTCTTC.

The J gene is TRBJ1-1, the V gene TRBV4-1, with D unclear. The CDR3 is 17 amino acids. Germline CDR1 MGHRA, CDR2 YSYEKL. The V end was cut by 1 base, the J end by 0 bases, with 15 bases between. This CDR3 is CASSQVTGRALNTEAFF. As DNA, the CDR3 is TGCGCCAGCAGCCAAGTAACGGGAAGAGCCCTGAACACTGAAGCTTTCTTT.

The rearrangement joins TRBV4-2 to TRBJ2-3, with a weak D call TRBD2 (5 bases). The V end was cut by 0 bases, the J end by 5 bases, with 9 bases between. Germline lookup yields CDR1 LGHNA and CDR2 YNFKEQ. The CDR3 totals 14 residues. The CDR3 loop reads CASSQDGAEDTQYF. The CDR3, as DNA: TGTGCCAGCAGCCAAGATGGAGCGGAAGATACGCAGTATTTT.

The gene calls are TRBV6-5 and TRBJ2-1, with TRBD2 identical over 9 bases. The CDR3 extends over 14 amino acids. V dropped 2 bases and J dropped 7; count of bases not matched to a gene: 3. Per the germline V gene, CDR1 is MNHEY and CDR2 is SVGAGI. As DNA, the CDR3 is TGTGCCAGCAGTTACCCGGGACTAGCTAATGAGCAGTTCTTC. As protein: CASSYPGLANEQFF.

The genes are TRBV7-2 and TRBJ2-4, with D possibly TRBD2 on 5 matching bases. The V gene lost 1 base and the J gene lost 9 bases, with 10 bases spanning the gap. Germline loops: CDR1 SGHTA, CDR2 FQGNSA. The CDR3 is made up of 13 amino acids. CDR3 sequence: CASSLEGSGIQYF. CDR3 coding DNA: TGTGCCAGCAGCTTAGAAGGGAGTGGCATTCAGTACTTC.

The rearrangement uses TRBV27 and TRBJ2-1, with 7 nucleotides matching TRBD2. Germline CDR1 is MNHEY and CDR2 is SMNVEV (reference sequence). Unmatched junction bases numbered 2, after V lost 4 bases and J lost 5 bases. The CDR3 has 13 amino acids. CDR3 protein: CASSSLADNEQFF. CDR3 in DNA: TGTGCCAGCAGTTCCCTAGCGGACAATGAGCAGTTCTTC.

V usage is TRBV7-8 and J usage is TRBJ2-7; 7 nucleotides line up with TRBD1. The germline V gene has CDR1 SGHVS and CDR2 FQNEAQ. Losses at the gene ends were 6 bases for V and 6 bases for J; bases not matched to a gene: 17. The CDR3 totals 16 residues. The CDR3 sequence: CASSSYADRVGSEQYF. CDR3 in DNA: TGTGCCAGCAGTTCTTACGCCGACAGGGTGGGAAGCGAGCAGTACTTC.

There are a few counts of this clone. The chain uses TRBV7-9 and TRBJ1-2; D possibly corresponds to TRBD1 (5 bases). V was pared by 1 base and J by 8 bases, with 5 bases between. Germline V gene data show CDR1 as SEHNR and CDR2 as FQNEAQ (reference sequence). CDR3 length: 11 residues. In DNA, the CDR3 is TGTGCCAGCAGCTTAGGGGGCGGCTACACCTTC. It is translated as CASSLGGGYTF.

This chain joins TRBV9 and TRBJ2-5, with D possibly being TRBD2 (5 bases). The CDR3 extends over 13 amino acids. Germline V gives CDR1 SGDLS, CDR2 YYNGEE. V shed 0 bases and J shed 10 bases, with 13 bases lying between them. The CDR3 region is CASSVGGGDSQYF. The CDR3 nucleotides read TGTGCCAGCAGCGTAGGAGGAGGAGATAGCCAGTACTTC. Full variable domain (outside the CDR3, taken from reference TRBV9 and TRBJ2-5): DSGVTQTPKHLITATGQRVTLRCSPRSGDLSVYWYQQSLDQGLQFLIQYYNGEERAKGNILERFSAQQFPDLHSELNLSSLELGDSALYFCASSVGGGDSQYFGPGTRLLVL.

As DNA, the CDR3 is TGTGCCAGCAGTTTTAACGGGTTCGAGCAGTACTTC. Residues: CASSFNGFEQYF. The J gene is TRBJ2-7, the V gene TRBV27; D is ambiguous. The CDR3 contains 12 residues. Trimming removed 3 bases at V and 6 bases at J, with 9 bases between. Germline V gene sequence: CDR1 MNHEY, CDR2 SMNVEV (reference sequence).

The chain recombines TRBV9 with TRBJ2-6, with 9 bases matching TRBD1. Germline CDR1 SGDLS, CDR2 YYNGEE. V was clipped by 4 bases and J by 2 bases; unmatched bases: 10. The CDR3 runs to 18 residues. CDR3 coding DNA: TGTGCCAGCAGCCCGATAGCTAGACAGGGGGCTGGGGCCAACGTCCTGACTTTC. Encoded protein: CASSPIARQGAGANVLTF.

This sequence joins TRBV4-1 and TRBJ1-5; no reliable D call. V lost 3 bases and J 1 base, leaving 10 bases between the germline ends. Germline assignment: CDR1 MGHRA and CDR2 YSYEKL. The CDR3 is 15 amino acids. The chain's CDR3 is CASSQGDTSNQPQHF. In nucleotides, the CDR3 is TGCGCCAGCAGCCAGGGTGACACGAGCAATCAGCCCCAGCATTTT.

J is TRBJ2-5 and V is TRBV5-4; D possibly corresponds to TRBD2 (6 bases). V shed 1 base and J shed 2 bases, with 15 bases lying between them. The CDR3 length is 16 residues. The germline CDR1 and CDR2 sequences are SGHNT and YYREEE (reference sequence). The CDR3 loop is CASSLLGAGAQETQYF. CDR3 in DNA: TGTGCCAGCAGCTTGCTGGGAGCGGGTGCACAAGAGACCCAGTACTTC.

The V and J genes are TRBV10-3 and TRBJ2-3; weak D call: TRBD2 (6 bases). The CDR3 loop spans 13 amino acids. V shed 0 bases and J shed 9 bases, with 10 bases lying between them. The germline gives CDR1 ENHRY, CDR2 SYGVKD. Here the CDR3 reads CAISESGTLTQYF. DNA of the CDR3: TGTGCCATCAGTGAGTCCGGGACTTTGACGCAGTATTTT.

The sample holds one count of this clone. The rearrangement links TRBV27 to TRBJ2-3; D possibly corresponds to TRBD1 (6 bases). Germline loops: CDR1 MNHEY, CDR2 SMNVEV (reference sequence). This CDR3 has 20 amino acids. V lost 3 bases to trimming and J lost 0 bases, with 25 bases between them. In DNA form, the CDR3 reads TGTGCCAGCAGTTTTCGGACAGCCTATTTAGGCTGGGGCAGCACAGATACGCAGTATTTT. Translated, it gives CASSFRTAYLGWGSTDTQYF.

In DNA, the CDR3 is TGCAGCGTTGAAGATCCGTACTTCTCTGGGGCCAACGTCCTGACTTTC. Protein: CSVEDPYFSGANVLTF. The chain is built from TRBV29-1 and TRBJ2-6, with no clear D. The ends were cut back, 0 bases at V and 0 bases at J, with 9 bases in the middle. Germline assignment: CDR1 SQVTM and CDR2 ANQGSEA. This CDR3 has 16 amino acids.

This chain connects TRBV7-2 to TRBJ2-7; D gene unclear. The CDR3 has 12 amino acids. Germline V gene lookup returns CDR1 SGHTA and CDR2 FQGNSA. V dropped 5 bases and J dropped 4 bases, with 9 bases sitting between them. CDR3 protein: CASSAPGYEQYF. CDR3 bases: TGTGCCAGCAGCGCGCCAGGATACGAGCAGTACTTC.

This clone has a single count. The genes are TRBV5-8 and TRBJ2-7; D is uncertain. CDR1 SGHTS and CDR2 YDEGEE come from the germline V gene. The CDR3 loop spans 17 amino acids. Trimming cost V 4 bases and J 4 bases, with 24 bases left between them. CDR3: CASSRRLTGANFYEQYF. CDR3 sequence (DNA): TGTGCCAGCAGCCGCCGACTTACTGGAGCGAACTTTTACGAGCAGTACTTC.